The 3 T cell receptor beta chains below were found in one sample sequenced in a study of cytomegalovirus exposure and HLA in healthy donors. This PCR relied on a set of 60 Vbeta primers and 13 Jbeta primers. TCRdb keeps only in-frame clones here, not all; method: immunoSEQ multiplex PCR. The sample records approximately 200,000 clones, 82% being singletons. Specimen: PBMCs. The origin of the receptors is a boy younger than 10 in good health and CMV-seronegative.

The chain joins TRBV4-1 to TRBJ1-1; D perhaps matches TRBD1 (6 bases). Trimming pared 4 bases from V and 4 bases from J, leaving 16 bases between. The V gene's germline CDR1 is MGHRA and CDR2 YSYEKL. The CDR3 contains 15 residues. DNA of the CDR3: TGCGCCAGCAGCCCCCGGGGAGGGGGAGGCACTGAAGCTTTCTTT. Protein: CASSPRGGGGTEAFF.

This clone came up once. The CDR3 sequence is CASSGLFGTEAFF. CDR3 in DNA: TGTGCCAGCAGCGGCTTATTCGGCACTGAAGCTTTCTTT. The chain recombines TRBV9 with TRBJ1-1; D is unresolved. Trimming removed 3 bases from V and 4 bases from J, with 10 bases in between. CDR3 length equals 13 residues. CDR1 and CDR2 from the germline V gene are SGDLS and YYNGEE.

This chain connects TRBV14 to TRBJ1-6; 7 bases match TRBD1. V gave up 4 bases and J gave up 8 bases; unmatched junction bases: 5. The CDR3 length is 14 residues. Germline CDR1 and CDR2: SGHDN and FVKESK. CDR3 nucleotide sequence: TGTGCCAGCAGCCCCCGACAGGGTTATTCACCCCTCCACTTT. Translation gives CASSPRQGYSPLHF.